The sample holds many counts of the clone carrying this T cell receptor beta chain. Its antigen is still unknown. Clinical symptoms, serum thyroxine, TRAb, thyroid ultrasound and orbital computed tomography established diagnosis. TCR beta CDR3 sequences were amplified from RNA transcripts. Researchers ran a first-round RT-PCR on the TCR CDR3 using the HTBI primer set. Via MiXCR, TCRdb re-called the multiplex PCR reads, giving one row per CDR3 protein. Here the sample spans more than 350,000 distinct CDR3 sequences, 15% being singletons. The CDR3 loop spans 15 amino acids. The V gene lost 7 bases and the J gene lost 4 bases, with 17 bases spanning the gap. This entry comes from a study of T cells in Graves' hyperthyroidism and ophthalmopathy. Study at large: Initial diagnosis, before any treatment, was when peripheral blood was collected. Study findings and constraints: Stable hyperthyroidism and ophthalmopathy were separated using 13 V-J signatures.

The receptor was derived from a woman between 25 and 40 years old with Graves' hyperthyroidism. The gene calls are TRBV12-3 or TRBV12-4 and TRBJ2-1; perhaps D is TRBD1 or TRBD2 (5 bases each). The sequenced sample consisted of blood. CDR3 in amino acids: CASTPPGTGYNEQFF. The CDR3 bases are TGTGCCAGCACTCCCCCCGGGACGGGTTACAATGAGCAGTTCTTC.